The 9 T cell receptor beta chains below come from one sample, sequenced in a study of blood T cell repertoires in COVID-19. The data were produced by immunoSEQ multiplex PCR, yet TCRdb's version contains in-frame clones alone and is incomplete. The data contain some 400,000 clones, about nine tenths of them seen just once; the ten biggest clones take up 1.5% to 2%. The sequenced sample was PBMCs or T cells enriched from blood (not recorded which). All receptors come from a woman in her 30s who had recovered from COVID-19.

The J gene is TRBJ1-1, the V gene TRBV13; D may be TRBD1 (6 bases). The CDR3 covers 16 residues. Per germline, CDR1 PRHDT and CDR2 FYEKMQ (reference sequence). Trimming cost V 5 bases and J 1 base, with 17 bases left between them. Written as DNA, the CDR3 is TGTGCCAGCAGCAAAGAGGTCCCAGGGGAGAACACTGAAGCTTTCTTT. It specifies CASSKEVPGENTEAFF.

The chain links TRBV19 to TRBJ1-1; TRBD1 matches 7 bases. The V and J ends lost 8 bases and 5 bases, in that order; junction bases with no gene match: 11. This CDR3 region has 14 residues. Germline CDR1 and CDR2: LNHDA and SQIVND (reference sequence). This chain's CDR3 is CASEDRAGRTEAFF. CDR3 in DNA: TGTGCCAGTGAAGACAGGGCTGGTCGGACTGAAGCTTTCTTT.

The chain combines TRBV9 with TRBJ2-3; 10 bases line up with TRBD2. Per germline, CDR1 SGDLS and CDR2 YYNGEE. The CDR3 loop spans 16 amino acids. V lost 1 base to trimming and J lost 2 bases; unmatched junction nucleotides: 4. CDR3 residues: CASSVSGGALTDTQYF. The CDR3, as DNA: TGTGCCAGCAGCGTAAGCGGGGGGGCCCTCACAGATACGCAGTATTTT.

The DNA of the CDR3 is TGCGCCAGCAGGAGACAGGCTGGAAACACCATATATTTT. Amino acids: CASRRQAGNTIYF. J is TRBJ1-3 and V is TRBV5-1, with D maybe TRBD1 (6 bases). The CDR3 length is 13 residues. Germline CDR1 reads SGHRS; CDR2 reads YFSETQ. The V end lost 5 bases, the J end lost 2 bases, and 8 bases lay between the germline ends.

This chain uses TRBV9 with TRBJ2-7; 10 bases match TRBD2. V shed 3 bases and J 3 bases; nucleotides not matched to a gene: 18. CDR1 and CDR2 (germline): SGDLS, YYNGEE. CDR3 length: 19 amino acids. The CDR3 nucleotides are TGTGCCAGCAGCGCCAGGGGACAGCCTTCCGGGACTAGCGTCTACGAGCAGTACTTC. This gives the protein CASSARGQPSGTSVYEQYF.

CDR3 in DNA: TGTGCCAGCAGCTCGGCAGGGGTTGGGCAGCCCCAGCATTTT. Amino acids: CASSSAGVGQPQHF. The rearrangement joins TRBV7-2 to TRBJ1-5; D is perhaps TRBD1 (6 bases). Germline CDR1 and CDR2: SGHTA and FQGNSA. This CDR3 comprises 14 residues. V was trimmed by 4 bases and J by 7 bases, leaving 14 bases between them. The full variable domain, completed using reference TRBV7-2 and TRBJ1-5, is GAGVSQSPSNKVTEKGKDVELRCDPISGHTALYWYRQSLGQGLEFLIYFQGNSAPDKSGLPSDRFSAERTGGSVSTLTIQRTQQEDSAVYLCASSSAGVGQPQHFGDGTRLSIL.

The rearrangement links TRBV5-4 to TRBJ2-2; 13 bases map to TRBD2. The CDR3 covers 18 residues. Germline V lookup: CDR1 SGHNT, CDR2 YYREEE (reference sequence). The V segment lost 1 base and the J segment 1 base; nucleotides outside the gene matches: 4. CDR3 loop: CASSLYRLAGGNTGELFF. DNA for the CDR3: TGTGCCAGCAGCTTGTACCGACTAGCGGGGGGGAACACCGGGGAGCTGTTTTTT.

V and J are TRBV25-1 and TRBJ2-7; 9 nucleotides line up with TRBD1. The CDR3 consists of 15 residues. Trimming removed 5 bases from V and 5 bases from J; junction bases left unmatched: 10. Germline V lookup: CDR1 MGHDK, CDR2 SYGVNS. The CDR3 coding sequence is TGTGCCAGCAGTCCGTCGGGACAGGGTCGCCACGAGCAGTACTTC. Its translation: CASSPSGQGRHEQYF.

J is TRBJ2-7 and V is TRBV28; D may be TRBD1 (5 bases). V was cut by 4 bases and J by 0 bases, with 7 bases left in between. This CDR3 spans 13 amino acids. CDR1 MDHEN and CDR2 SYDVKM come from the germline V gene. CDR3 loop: CASSYDSSYEQYF. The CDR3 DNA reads TGTGCCAGCAGTTACGACAGCTCCTACGAGCAGTACTTC.